The clone carrying this TCR beta chain was detected once. This sample was taken from a study of radiotherapy plus CTLA-4 blockade in lung cancer. CDR1 SGHRS and CDR2 YFSETQ come from the germline V gene. Trimming took 4 bases from V and 6 from J, leaving 22 bases between them. The CDR3 is 16 residues long. The method was immunoSEQ multiplex PCR; TCRdb's version includes in-frame clones alone and lacks a portion of them. The profile covers 65,000 to 95,000 clones, with around 90% appearing a single time and over 35% taken by the ten largest. The specimen comprised peripheral blood, sampled from a patient treated with radiotherapy plus ipilimumab. This clonotype originated in a human donor with non-small cell lung cancer that progressed on radiotherapy plus ipilimumab. The chain couples TRBV5-1 to TRBJ1-2; a possible D gene is TRBD1 (6 bases). The CDR3 DNA is TGCGCCAGCAGCCAAGTAGGGGGGCCCCGTACCGATGGCTACACCTTC. Its translation is CASSQVGGPRTDGYTF.